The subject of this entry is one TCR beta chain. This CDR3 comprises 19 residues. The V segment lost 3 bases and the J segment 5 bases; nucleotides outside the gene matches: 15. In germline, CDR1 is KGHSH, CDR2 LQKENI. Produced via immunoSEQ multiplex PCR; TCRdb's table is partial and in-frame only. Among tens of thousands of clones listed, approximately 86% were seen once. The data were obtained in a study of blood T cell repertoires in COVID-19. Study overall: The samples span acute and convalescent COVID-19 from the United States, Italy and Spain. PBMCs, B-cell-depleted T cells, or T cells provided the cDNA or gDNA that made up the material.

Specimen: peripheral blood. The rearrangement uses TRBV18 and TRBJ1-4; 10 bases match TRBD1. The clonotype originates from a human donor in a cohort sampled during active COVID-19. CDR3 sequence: CASSPKYLKPGQGNEKLFF. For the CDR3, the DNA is TGTGCCAGCTCACCTAAATACTTGAAGCCGGGACAGGGGAATGAAAAACTGTTTTTT. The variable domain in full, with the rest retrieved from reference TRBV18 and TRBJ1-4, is NAGVMQNPRHLVRRRGQEARLRCSPMKGHSHVYWYRQLPEEGLKFMVYLQKENIIDESGMPKERFSAEFPKEGPSILRIQQVVRGDSAAYFCASSPKYLKPGQGNEKLFFGSGTQLSVL.